These 20 T cell receptor beta chains share one sample of origin, sequenced in a study of beta chain features in type 1 diabetes. The study reverse transcribed the entire isolated RNA, so it sequenced expressed TCRB transcripts. Measured with immunoSEQ multiplex PCR; TCRdb has only the in-frame clones, and not every one. The sample carries 900,000 or so clones, roughly 15% recorded once. The sample consisted of naive CD4+ T cells from blood. The origin of the receptors is a woman aged 18-29 years in good health.

CDR3 sequence: CATSRAGAYEAFF. The CDR3 region has the DNA TGTGCCACCAGCAGAGCTGGGGCGTATGAAGCTTTCTTT. The chain links TRBV15 to TRBJ1-1; D perhaps matches TRBD1 (5 bases). The V gene's germline CDR1 is LNHNV and CDR2 YYDKDF (reference sequence). The germline V and J ends were trimmed by 1 base and 7 bases, with 10 bases remaining between them. CDR3 length: 13 residues.

The J gene is TRBJ2-5, the V gene TRBV6-5, with no clear D. In germline, CDR1 is MNHEY, CDR2 SVGAGI. The CDR3 runs 11 residues. The germline V and J ends were trimmed by 2 bases and 13 bases, with 11 bases remaining between them. The CDR3 protein is CASSYRSFVYF. DNA for the CDR3: TGTGCCAGCAGTTACCGTAGCTTCGTGTACTTC.

The chain is built from TRBV6-6 and TRBJ1-1; no firm D call. Trimming shortened V by 6 bases and J by 8 bases, and 13 bases separated the two germline ends. Germline V gene data show CDR1 as MNHNY and CDR2 as SVGAGI (reference sequence). This CDR3 spans 12 amino acids. The CDR3 sequence: CASSGSISEAFF. The CDR3 DNA follows: TGTGCCAGCAGCGGCAGTATTTCCGAAGCTTTCTTT.

DNA for the CDR3: TGTGCCAGCAGCTTGGGTGCGGGAGTTTCCTACAATGAGCAGTTCTTC. Its translation is CASSLGAGVSYNEQFF. The V call is TRBV5-4, the J call TRBJ2-1; 7 nucleotides line up with TRBD2. CDR3 length: 16 amino acids. The V gene's germline CDR1 is SGHNT and CDR2 YYREEE (reference sequence). The V and J ends lost 0 bases and 1 base, in that order; junction bases with no gene match: 4.

In its sample, this clone was seen a few times. The gene calls are TRBV7-3 and TRBJ2-1; 9 bases are a match to TRBD2. Looked up from germline, CDR1 is SGHTA and CDR2 is FQGTGA. V was pared by 2 bases and J by 10 bases, with 12 bases of the junction left unmatched. The CDR3 runs 16 residues. CDR3 coding DNA: TGTGCCAGCAGCTTATCGGCGGCTAGCGGGAATTACGAGCAGTTCTTC. Translated, it gives CASSLSAASGNYEQFF.

The V and J genes are TRBV7-2 and TRBJ2-7, with D tentatively TRBD1 (6 bases). In germline, CDR1 is SGHTA, CDR2 FQGNSA. The V gene lost 3 bases and the J gene lost 0 bases, with 9 bases spanning the gap. There are 14 residues in the CDR3. The CDR3 region is CASSFPDSSYEQYF. CDR3 nucleotide sequence: TGTGCCAGCAGCTTCCCGGACAGCTCCTACGAGCAGTACTTC.

The genes are TRBV2 and TRBJ1-5, with 9 bases lining up with TRBD1. Germline values: CDR1 SNHLY, CDR2 FYNNEI. The CDR3 contains 16 residues. Losses at the gene ends were 5 bases for V and 2 bases for J; bases not matched to a gene: 7. The CDR3 sequence: CASSNTGGRRNQPQHF. The DNA of the CDR3 is TGTGCCAGCAGTAATACAGGGGGCCGGCGCAATCAGCCCCAGCATTTT.

The rearrangement links TRBV18 to TRBJ2-5, with TRBD2 identical over 7 bases. Germline V gene data show CDR1 as KGHSH and CDR2 as LQKENI. The V gene end was trimmed by 4 bases and the J gene end by 11 bases; junction bases not matched to a gene: 13. The CDR3 sequence is 14 residues long. CDR3 residues: CASSQRGLFEEQYF. The CDR3 nucleotides read TGTGCCAGCTCACAAAGGGGACTATTTGAAGAGCAGTACTTC.

This clone was seen a handful of times. The chain joins TRBV7-9 to TRBJ1-1; tentatively, D is TRBD1 (6 bases). The germline CDR1 and CDR2 sequences are SEHNR and FQNEAQ (reference sequence). This CDR3 region has 14 residues. Between the trimmed V and J ends, which lost 5 bases and 4 bases, there was a span of 14 bases. The CDR3 DNA is TGTGCCAGCAGCGTGAACAGGGAGCGCACTGAAGCTTTCTTT. Residues: CASSVNRERTEAFF.

This chain links TRBV11-2 with TRBJ2-3, with 7 nucleotides matching TRBD2. The germline CDR1 and CDR2 sequences are SGHAT and FQNNGV. The V gene end was trimmed by 5 bases and the J gene end by 2 bases; junction bases not matched to a gene: 7. CDR3 size: 15 residues. The CDR3 bases are TGTGCCAGCAGCAGACTAAAGCGGGACACAGATACGCAGTATTTT. Translating it yields CASSRLKRDTDTQYF.

V and J are TRBV6-6 and TRBJ1-1; no definite D call. CDR1 and CDR2 (germline): MNHNY, SVGAGI (reference sequence). The CDR3 covers 13 residues. With 3 bases removed from V and 0 bases from J, the gap between germline ends came to 5 bases. The CDR3 reads CASSYQMNTEAFF. The CDR3 DNA reads as TGTGCCAGCAGTTATCAGATGAACACTGAAGCTTTCTTT.

The table lists this clone with a few counts. The V and J genes are TRBV28 and TRBJ2-3; D is unclear. The CDR3 covers 11 residues. Germline loops: CDR1 MDHEN, CDR2 SYDVKM. Trimming pared 7 bases from V and 0 bases from J, leaving 2 bases between. CDR3 DNA sequence: TGTGCCAGCAAGAGCACAGATACGCAGTATTTT. Residues: CASKSTDTQYF.

In this sample, this clone turned up a few times. The V and J genes are TRBV11-1 and TRBJ2-2; 12 bases match TRBD1. V lost 6 bases and J lost 7; bases outside the gene matches: 6. Germline assignment: CDR1 SGHAT and CDR2 FQDESV (reference sequence). This CDR3 comprises 15 residues. This CDR3 is CASSFGTGGIGELFF. CDR3 in DNA: TGTGCCAGCAGTTTTGGGACAGGGGGCATCGGGGAGCTGTTTTTT. The entire variable domain, with the rest obtained from reference TRBV11-1 and TRBJ2-2, is as follows: EAEVAQSPRYKITEKSQAVAFWCDPISGHATLYWYRQILGQGPELLVQFQDESVVDDSQLPKDRFSAERLKGVDSTLKIQPAELGDSAMYLCASSFGTGGIGELFFGEGSRLTVL.

This clone was seen only a few times. The sample carries other DNA sequences with the same CDR3. The chain has TRBV19 and TRBJ2-5; 7 positions agree with TRBD1. V was clipped by 6 bases and J by 0 bases; unmatched bases: 4. The CDR3 is 14 residues long. Germline V gene lookup returns CDR1 LNHDA and CDR2 SQIVND (reference sequence). The CDR3 coding sequence is TGTGCCAGTAGCAGGGGACAGTACCAAGAGACCCAGTACTTC. Protein sequence: CASSRGQYQETQYF.

This clone was recorded a few times. The CDR3 region is CATSRQGSTGELFF. The DNA for the CDR3 is TGTGCCACCAGCAGACAGGGGAGCACCGGGGAGCTGTTTTTT. The V gene is TRBV15, the J gene TRBJ2-2, with TRBD1 as a possible D gene (6 bases). CDR1 is LNHNV and CDR2 is YYDKDF in the germline V gene (reference sequence). The CDR3 covers 14 residues. V dropped 2 bases and J dropped 4 bases, with 8 bases sitting between them. Full variable domain (outside the CDR3, taken from reference TRBV15 and TRBJ2-2): DAMVIQNPRYQVTQFGKPVTLSCSQTLNHNVMYWYQQKSSQAPKLLFHYYDKDFNNEADTPDNFQSRRPNTSFCFLDIRSPGLGDTAMYLCATSRQGSTGELFFGEGSRLTVL.

This rearrangement joins TRBV28 to TRBJ1-1, with D possibly being TRBD1 (6 bases). The CDR3 is 14 amino acids. Germline loops: CDR1 MDHEN, CDR2 SYDVKM. Trimming left V 2 bases short and J 3 bases short, with 10 bases between. The chain's CDR3 is CASSLKQGDTEAFF. CDR3 sequence (DNA): TGTGCCAGCAGTTTAAAACAGGGAGACACTGAAGCTTTCTTT.

The chain joins TRBV6-1 to TRBJ2-4; D not certain. Looked up from germline, CDR1 is MNHNS and CDR2 is SASEGT. V was clipped by 7 bases and J by 4 bases, with 17 bases between them. The CDR3 totals 15 residues. Here the CDR3 DNA reads TGTGCCAGCACCCCTGCGGCTACCGCTAAAAACATTCAGTACTTC. Translated: CASTPAATAKNIQYF.

Ten or more counts support this clone. The gene calls are TRBV10-3 and TRBJ2-7; 8 nucleotides match TRBD2. Germline V gene sequence: CDR1 ENHRY, CDR2 SYGVKD. Trimming cost V 4 bases and J 2 bases; bases outside gene matches: 7. CDR3 length: 15 residues. CDR3 sequence reads: CAISGTLAETYEQYF. The CDR3 nucleotides are TGTGCCATCAGTGGTACACTAGCGGAGACCTACGAGCAGTACTTC.

The chain is built from TRBV6-5 and TRBJ2-7; TRBD2 agrees at 9 bases. This CDR3 spans 14 amino acids. The V gene end was trimmed by 4 bases and the J gene end by 6 bases; junction bases not matched to a gene: 7. Germline V CDR1 and CDR2: MNHEY, SVGAGI. The CDR3, as DNA: TGTGCCAGCAGTTCCGGACTAGCGTCAAGCGAGCAGTACTTC. Translation: CASSSGLASSEQYF.

There are a few counts of this clone. The chain links TRBV2 to TRBJ1-4, with no clear D. Germline lookup yields CDR1 SNHLY and CDR2 FYNNEI. The CDR3 sequence is 15 residues long. V gave up 6 bases and J gave up 2 bases, with 13 bases separating them. The CDR3 bases are TGTGCCAGCAGGGGAAAGGCGGCCACTAATGAAAAACTGTTTTTT. Its protein product is CASRGKAATNEKLFF.